The present T cell receptor (beta chain) was sequenced within a study of blood T cell repertoires in COVID-19. The overall study: The study drew acute and convalescent COVID-19 samples from the United States, Italy and Spain. The analysed material was cDNA or gDNA that came from T cells, B-cell-depleted T cells, or PBMCs.

The CDR3 is 14 amino acids. Germline CDR1 SGHNT, CDR2 YYREEE (reference sequence). Trimming took 4 bases from V and 8 from J; bases not matched to a gene: 5. In the authors' methods: Counts of nucleated cells, estimated from reference gene primer amplification, were obtained. TCRdb's copy holds only in-frame clones and misses some; the assay was immunoSEQ multiplex PCR. V and J calls and clone size are given by that table; D and trimming were obtained from the DNA. The sample records some 120,000 clones, more than 75% being singletons. Sequencing used peripheral blood. The receptor's source is a woman aged 50 to 60 who had recovered from COVID-19. The chain employs TRBV5-4 and TRBJ2-1; 11 positions match TRBD2. CDR3 nucleotides: TGTGCCAGCAGCCAGACTAGCGGGGTCGATGAGCAGTTCTTC. This encodes CASSQTSGVDEQFF. Complete variable domain (other parts from reference TRBV5-4 and TRBJ2-1): ETGVTQSPTHLIKTRGQQVTLRCSSQSGHNTVSWYQQALGQGPQFIFQYYREEENGRGNFPPRFSGLQFPNYSSELNVNALELDDSALYLCASSQTSGVDEQFFGPGTRLTVL.